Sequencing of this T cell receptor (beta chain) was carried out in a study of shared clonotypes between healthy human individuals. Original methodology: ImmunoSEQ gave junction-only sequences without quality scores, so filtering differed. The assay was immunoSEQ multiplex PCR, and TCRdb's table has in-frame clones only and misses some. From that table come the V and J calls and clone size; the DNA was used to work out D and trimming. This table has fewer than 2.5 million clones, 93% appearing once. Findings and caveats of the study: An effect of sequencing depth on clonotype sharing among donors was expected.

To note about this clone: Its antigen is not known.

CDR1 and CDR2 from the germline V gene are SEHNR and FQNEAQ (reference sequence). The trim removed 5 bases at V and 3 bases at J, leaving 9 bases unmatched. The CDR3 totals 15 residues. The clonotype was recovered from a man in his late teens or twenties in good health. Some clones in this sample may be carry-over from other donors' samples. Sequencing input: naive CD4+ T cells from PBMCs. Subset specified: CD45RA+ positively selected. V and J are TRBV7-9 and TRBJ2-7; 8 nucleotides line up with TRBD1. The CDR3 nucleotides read TGTGCCAGCAGCCCCCCCCAGGGGGCATTCTACGAGCAGTACTTC. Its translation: CASSPPQGAFYEQYF.